This is a list of T cell receptor beta chains from one sample in a study of blood T cells in healthy people across ages. TCRdb itself ran the 5' RACE reads through MiXCR, one entry per CDR3 protein. Here the sample spans around 1.5 million distinct CDR3 sequences, around 59% being singletons. What was sequenced was blood. These TCRs come from a man aged 18-30 years in good health. CDR3s include the opening cysteine and the closing phenylalanine or tryptophan. Fields, in order: V gene, clone size, J gene, CDR3 length, D gene, CDR3 DNA, CDR3 protein. A D gene is named only where the DNA matches it firmly. Not every row has a clone size; where given, it reads once, few, many or a size class.

v_call: TRBV12-3/TRBV12-4
clone_size: .
j_call: TRBJ2-7
cdr3_length: 15
d_call: .
cdr3_nt: TGTGCCAGCAGTTTAACTTTACAGATTGAAGACGAGCAGTACTTC
cdr3_aa: CASSLTLQIEDEQYF

v_call: TRBV20-1
clone_size: .
j_call: TRBJ2-5
cdr3_length: 14
d_call: .
cdr3_nt: TGCAGTGCTAGTCTGGCTCGGTTTATCAGTGAGCAGTACTTC
cdr3_aa: CSASLARFISEQYF

v_call: TRBV12-3/TRBV12-4
clone_size: few
j_call: TRBJ2-6
cdr3_length: 18
d_call: .
cdr3_nt: TGTGCCAGCAGCAACTCAAACAGGGCTTACTATGGGGCCAACGTCCTGACTTTC
cdr3_aa: CASSNSNRAYYGANVLTF

v_call: TRBV12-3/TRBV12-4
clone_size: once
j_call: TRBJ2-4
cdr3_length: 16
d_call: TRBD1
cdr3_nt: TGTGCCAGCAGAAACCCGGGACAGGGTTCCAAAAACATTCAGTACTTC
cdr3_aa: CASRNPGQGSKNIQYF

v_call: TRBV12-3/TRBV12-4
clone_size: .
j_call: TRBJ2-1
cdr3_length: 14
d_call: TRBD2
cdr3_nt: TGTGCCAGCAGTTTCCCGACTAGCGCGCCGGAGCAGTTCTTC
cdr3_aa: CASSFPTSAPEQFF

v_call: TRBV7-9
clone_size: .
j_call: TRBJ2-5
cdr3_length: 13
d_call: TRBD1
cdr3_nt: TGTGCCAGCAGCACAGGGGGGAGTTGCCAGCAGTACTTC
cdr3_aa: CASSTGGSCQQYF

v_call: TRBV5-5
clone_size: once
j_call: TRBJ2-7
cdr3_length: 12
d_call: .
cdr3_nt: TGTGCCAGCTCAGACGGGTCCAACGAGCAGTACTTC
cdr3_aa: CASSDGSNEQYF

v_call: TRBV7-2
clone_size: .
j_call: TRBJ2-3
cdr3_length: 18
d_call: TRBD2
cdr3_nt: TGTGCCAGCAGCCGAGGGGTCCTAGCGGGAGGGCCTATAGATACGCAGTATTTT
cdr3_aa: CASSRGVLAGGPIDTQYF

v_call: TRBV5-1
clone_size: .
j_call: TRBJ2-5
cdr3_length: 15
d_call: .
cdr3_nt: TGCGCCAGCAGGTCTACGGTGGCGGCCCAGGGGACCCAGTACTTC
cdr3_aa: CASRSTVAAQGTQYF

v_call: TRBV12-3/TRBV12-4
clone_size: .
j_call: TRBJ2-5
cdr3_length: 16
d_call: .
cdr3_nt: TGTGCCAGCAGTTTAGGAGGCCTAGCCCTCCAGGAGACCCAGTACTTC
cdr3_aa: CASSLGGLALQETQYF

v_call: TRBV2
clone_size: .
j_call: TRBJ2-3
cdr3_length: 14
d_call: .
cdr3_nt: TGTGCCAGCGGGGGGCGGGACGGCACAGATACGCAGTATTTT
cdr3_aa: CASGGRDGTDTQYF

v_call: TRBV6-6
clone_size: once
j_call: TRBJ2-7
cdr3_length: 15
d_call: TRBD2
cdr3_nt: TGTGCCAGCAGTTACTCTAGGACTAGCGTGCACGAGCAGTACTTC
cdr3_aa: CASSYSRTSVHEQYF

v_call: TRBV12-3/TRBV12-4
clone_size: .
j_call: TRBJ1-6
cdr3_length: 13
d_call: .
cdr3_nt: TGTGCCAGCAGTTTCCGTCCCTATTCACCCCTCCACTTT
cdr3_aa: CASSFRPYSPLHF

v_call: TRBV28
clone_size: .
j_call: TRBJ2-7
cdr3_length: 14
d_call: .
cdr3_nt: TGTGCCAGCAGTTCCAGGACGGAGACCTACGAGCAGTCCTTC
cdr3_aa: CASSSRTETYEQSF

v_call: TRBV7-2
clone_size: .
j_call: TRBJ2-3
cdr3_length: 17
d_call: TRBD2
cdr3_nt: TGTGCCAGCAGCACACGGACTAGCGGGGGGTACACAGATACGCAGTATTTT
cdr3_aa: CASSTRTSGGYTDTQYF

v_call: TRBV13
clone_size: .
j_call: TRBJ2-1
cdr3_length: 16
d_call: .
cdr3_nt: TGTGCCAGCACCGAGAGGGGCGGGCCTCGGAACAATGAGCAGTTCTTC
cdr3_aa: CASTERGGPRNNEQFF

v_call: TRBV20-1
clone_size: .
j_call: TRBJ2-1
cdr3_length: 14
d_call: .
cdr3_nt: TGCAGTGCCGGAGGGGGCAGCTCCTACAATGAGCAGTTCTTC
cdr3_aa: CSAGGGSSYNEQFF

v_call: TRBV28
clone_size: .
j_call: TRBJ1-1
cdr3_length: 13
d_call: .
cdr3_nt: TGTGCCAGCATTGTCCGGTCCCCCGAGGAAGCTTTCTTT
cdr3_aa: CASIVRSPEEAFF

v_call: TRBV12-3/TRBV12-4
clone_size: few
j_call: TRBJ1-5
cdr3_length: 14
d_call: .
cdr3_nt: TGTGCCAGCAGTTTGTCCAGGGGTGATCAGCCCCAGCATTTT
cdr3_aa: CASSLSRGDQPQHF

v_call: TRBV6-5
clone_size: .
j_call: TRBJ1-4
cdr3_length: 11
d_call: .
cdr3_nt: TGTGCCAGCGGCCGGAGTGAAAAACTGTTTTTT
cdr3_aa: CASGRSEKLFF

v_call: TRBV20-1
clone_size: .
j_call: TRBJ2-5
cdr3_length: 14
d_call: TRBD1
cdr3_nt: TGCAGTGCTAGTGGGACAGGGGTATACAATGAGCAGTACTTC
cdr3_aa: CSASGTGVYNEQYF

v_call: TRBV4-3
clone_size: few
j_call: TRBJ2-1
cdr3_length: 19
d_call: TRBD2
cdr3_nt: TGCGCCAGCAGCCCGGGGGCTAGCGGGGGCCAGAGCTCCTACAATGAGCAGTTCTTC
cdr3_aa: CASSPGASGGQSSYNEQFF

v_call: TRBV12-3/TRBV12-4
clone_size: few
j_call: TRBJ1-2
cdr3_length: 12
d_call: .
cdr3_nt: TGTGCCAGCAGTTTTCCGCACTATGGCTACACCTTC
cdr3_aa: CASSFPHYGYTF

v_call: TRBV3-1
clone_size: .
j_call: TRBJ2-3
cdr3_length: 14
d_call: .
cdr3_nt: TGTGCCAGCAGGACGGGTGCTAGCACAGATACGCAGTATTTT
cdr3_aa: CASRTGASTDTQYF

v_call: TRBV27
clone_size: .
j_call: TRBJ2-7
cdr3_length: 14
d_call: TRBD1
cdr3_nt: TGTGCCAGCAGCCCGACAGGGATCCTGTACGAGCAGTACTTC
cdr3_aa: CASSPTGILYEQYF

v_call: TRBV28
clone_size: .
j_call: TRBJ1-2
cdr3_length: 13
d_call: .
cdr3_nt: TGTGCCAGCAGTTTACGGGGGACCAACGGCTACACCTTC
cdr3_aa: CASSLRGTNGYTF

v_call: TRBV27
clone_size: .
j_call: TRBJ2-6
cdr3_length: 17
d_call: .
cdr3_nt: TGTGCCAGCAGTTTATGGCCCCAGAACTCTGGGGCCAACGTCCTGACTTTC
cdr3_aa: CASSLWPQNSGANVLTF

v_call: TRBV5-5
clone_size: few
j_call: TRBJ2-7
cdr3_length: 15
d_call: TRBD2
cdr3_nt: TGTGCCAGCAGCTCTCTGACTAGCGGTTCCTACGAGCAGTACTTC
cdr3_aa: CASSSLTSGSYEQYF

v_call: TRBV4-1
clone_size: .
j_call: TRBJ2-3
cdr3_length: 16
d_call: TRBD2
cdr3_nt: TGCGCCAGCAGCCAAGTGACTAGCGGGGGCCCAGATACGCAGTATTTT
cdr3_aa: CASSQVTSGGPDTQYF

v_call: TRBV24-1
clone_size: .
j_call: TRBJ2-1
cdr3_length: 15
d_call: TRBD1
cdr3_nt: TGTGCCACCAGAGGCGAGACAGGGGGACTGGGTGAGCAGTTCTTC
cdr3_aa: CATRGETGGLGEQFF

v_call: TRBV5-6
clone_size: .
j_call: TRBJ2-2
cdr3_length: 15
d_call: .
cdr3_nt: TGTGCCAGCGGCTTGGTGGCCGGATACACCGGGGAGCTGTTTTTT
cdr3_aa: CASGLVAGYTGELFF

v_call: TRBV11-2
clone_size: .
j_call: TRBJ2-1
cdr3_length: 19
d_call: TRBD2
cdr3_nt: TGTGCCAGCAGGCCCCTACTAGCGCCAACCCATTACTCCTACAATGAGCAGTTCTTC
cdr3_aa: CASRPLLAPTHYSYNEQFF

v_call: TRBV12-3/TRBV12-4
clone_size: .
j_call: TRBJ2-6
cdr3_length: 19
d_call: .
cdr3_nt: TGTGCCAGCAGTTTTGGGTGGACCGGGGTAAACTCTGGGGCCAACGTCCTGACTTTC
cdr3_aa: CASSFGWTGVNSGANVLTF

v_call: TRBV2
clone_size: few
j_call: TRBJ1-2
cdr3_length: 13
d_call: .
cdr3_nt: TGTGCCAGCAGTGGAATGAGGGAGACTGGCTACACCTTC
cdr3_aa: CASSGMRETGYTF

v_call: TRBV7-9
clone_size: .
j_call: TRBJ1-4
cdr3_length: 13
d_call: .
cdr3_nt: TGTGCCAGCAGCCGCGGGATGAATGAAAAACTGTTTTTT
cdr3_aa: CASSRGMNEKLFF